Listed below are T cell receptor beta chains from one sample, sequenced in a study of siplizumab effects on memory and regulatory T cells. Antigens for these TCRs are unknown. Clones were read by immunoSEQ multiplex PCR, and TCRdb kept only the in-frame ones, dropping some. The table shows approximately 10,000 clones, with 45% to 50% occurring only once. Sequenced sample: CFSE-low (dividing) CD8+ T cells sorted from an allogeneic mixed lymphocyte reaction. These receptors came from a human donor in good health; the cells came from an allogeneic mixed lymphocyte reaction. Some clones in this sample may be carry-over from other donors' samples. Both conserved end residues are part of each CDR3. D genes are given only for firm matches. Clone size is shown for a subset of rows, as once, few, many or a class of expanded clone.

d_call,v_call,clone_size,j_call,cdr3_nt,cdr3_aa
TRBD1,TRBV7-9,-,TRBJ1-5,TGTGCCAGCAGCCTTACCCGGGACAGGGGAAGGGGTCAGCCCCAGCATTTT,CASSLTRDRGRGQPQHF
TRBD2,TRBV11-2,-,TRBJ2-7,TGTGCCAGCAGCCCGCCGGGACTAGCGGGAGTTTACGAGCAGTACTTC,CASSPPGLAGVYEQYF
-,TRBV6-1,-,TRBJ2-7,TGTGCCAGCAGGAGGGGGGCCTACGAGCAGTACTTC,CASRRGAYEQYF
-,TRBV27,-,TRBJ1-1,TGTGCCAGCAGTTTATCGGTCTACACTGAAGCTTTCTTT,CASSLSVYTEAFF
-,TRBV6-6,few,TRBJ1-4,TGTGCCAGCAGTTCAGGTCCACCCTCCTGGGAAAAACTGTTTTTT,CASSSGPPSWEKLFF
TRBD1,TRBV4-1,few,TRBJ1-1,TGCGCCAGCAGCCACGGGGGGGACAGGGAAGCTTTCTTT,CASSHGGDREAFF
TRBD2,TRBV7-6,many,TRBJ2-7,TGTGCCAGCAGCTTCTCTAGCGGTTGGGACTACGAGCAGTACTTC,CASSFSSGWDYEQYF
TRBD2,TRBV7-3,-,TRBJ2-1,TGTGCCAGCAGCTGGGGCCTGGCTAGCGGATTCAATGAGCAGTTCTTC,CASSWGLASGFNEQFF
-,TRBV7-6,-,TRBJ2-7,TGTGCCAGCAGGGACAAATACGAGCAGTACTTC,CASRDKYEQYF
-,TRBV6-1,-,TRBJ1-3,TGTGCCATCAGTGAACCGACAGCGAACTCTGGAAACACCATATATTTT,CAISEPTANSGNTIYF
-,TRBV7-6,few,TRBJ2-7,TGTGCCAGCAGCTTAGCGGGGGGCTACGAGCAGTACTTC,CASSLAGGYEQYF
-,TRBV7-9,few,TRBJ2-5,TGTGCCAGCAGCCCCCAGACAAGGACCCAGTACTTC,CASSPQTRTQYF
-,TRBV29-1,-,TRBJ2-3,TGCAGCGTCGTCACGGTAACCCTTGGAGATACGCAGTATTTT,CSVVTVTLGDTQYF
-,TRBV5-3,-,TRBJ1-2,TGTGCCAGAAGCCCCCCCGGGAATGGCTACACCTTC,CARSPPGNGYTF
TRBD2,TRBV10-2,-,TRBJ2-1,TGCGCCAGCAGTGAGTCGGTACTAGCGAACAATGAGCAGTTCTTC,CASSESVLANNEQFF
-,TRBV11-2,few,TRBJ2-7,TGTGCCAGCAGCTTAGGGGAGCCCTACGAGCAGTACTTC,CASSLGEPYEQYF
TRBD2,TRBV29-1,-,TRBJ2-2,TGCAGCGGAGTAGCGGGAGGGCCGGCCGGGGAGCTGTTTTTT,CSGVAGGPAGELFF
TRBD2,TRBV6-4,-,TRBJ2-3,TGTGCCAGCAGTTCAGCGGGAGGGCCTAAAGATACGCAGTATTTT,CASSSAGGPKDTQYF
-,TRBV27,-,TRBJ1-1,TGTGCCAGCAGTTTTCTGATACGAGGCACTGAAGCTTTCTTT,CASSFLIRGTEAFF
-,TRBV5-6,-,TRBJ2-1,TGTGCCAGCAGCTTTGACAGCCCCGACCAGTTCTTC,CASSFDSPDQFF
-,TRBV6-1,-,TRBJ2-1,TGTGCCAGCAGTGAAGCCGGCTCCTACAATGAGCAGTTCTTC,CASSEAGSYNEQFF
-,TRBV10-3,-,TRBJ1-1,TGTGCCATCAGTGCCCTACAGGGTCTGAACACTGAAGCTTTCTTT,CAISALQGLNTEAFF
-,TRBV7-8,few,TRBJ1-1,TGTGCCAGCAGCTCACGCCCAGACGGTGTGAACACTGAAGCTTTCTTT,CASSSRPDGVNTEAFF
-,TRBV9,-,TRBJ2-1,TGTGCCAGCAGCGTAGGGGGTGGTGTGGGGAATGAGCAGTTCTTC,CASSVGGGVGNEQFF
-,TRBV7-9,medium-sized,TRBJ2-7,TGTGCCAGCAGCCTTGCAGTGGACAGATTATACGAGCAGTACTTC,CASSLAVDRLYEQYF
-,TRBV6-5,medium-sized,TRBJ1-4,TGTGCCAGCAGTTACTCGCCAAGGACAGTGGGTGAAAAACTGTTTTTT,CASSYSPRTVGEKLFF
-,TRBV4-1,-,TRBJ1-1,TGCGCCAGCAGCCAAATTGGAGGGGCGATGAACACTGAAGCTTTCTTT,CASSQIGGAMNTEAFF
TRBD1,TRBV27,-,TRBJ2-3,TGTGCCAGCAGTTCAACGGACAGGGACACAGATACGCAGTATTTT,CASSSTDRDTDTQYF
-,TRBV19,medium-sized,TRBJ1-2,TGTGCCAGTAGTATCAACGGGGGTTGGGACGGCTACACCTTC,CASSINGGWDGYTF
-,TRBV18,many,TRBJ2-3,TGTGCCAGCTCACCAACCACGGCTAGCACAGATACGCAGTATTTT,CASSPTTASTDTQYF
-,TRBV7-6,once,TRBJ2-1,TGTGCCAGCAGCTTAGGTACTAGCCCCACTTACAATGAGCAGTTCTTC,CASSLGTSPTYNEQFF
-,TRBV6-5,-,TRBJ2-1,TGTGCCAGCAGTTACTCGTTCGGGCAGTGGATGGATGAGCAGTTCTTC,CASSYSFGQWMDEQFF
-,TRBV4-1,-,TRBJ2-7,TGCGCCAGCAGCCAAGTGGCAGACTCCTACGAGCAGTACTTC,CASSQVADSYEQYF
-,TRBV7-3,-,TRBJ2-3,TGTGCCAGCAGCACCCTCCCCTCCGGGAGTAGGGATACGCAGTATTTT,CASSTLPSGSRDTQYF
TRBD2,TRBV6-4,-,TRBJ2-1,TGTGCCAGCAGTGTGAGCGGGAGCTCCTACAATGAGCAGTTCTTC,CASSVSGSSYNEQFF
-,TRBV19,-,TRBJ1-5,TGTGCCAGTAGTATCTTGGGAACTAGCAATCAGCCCCAGCATTTT,CASSILGTSNQPQHF
-,TRBV18,once,TRBJ1-2,TGTGCCAGCTCACCGCCTCTGGGCCTCTATGGCTACACCTTC,CASSPPLGLYGYTF
-,TRBV9,-,TRBJ2-1,TGTGCCAGCAGCGTAGAGGGCTACAATACCTACAATGAGCAGTTCTTC,CASSVEGYNTYNEQFF
-,TRBV25-1,-,TRBJ1-2,TGTGCCAGCAGTGAATCGTGGGGGGCGGATGGCTACACCTTC,CASSESWGADGYTF
-,TRBV19,few,TRBJ2-7,TGTGCCAGTACCCCCGGGTGGGGCGGCTACGAGCAGTACTTC,CASTPGWGGYEQYF
-,TRBV7-9,medium-sized,TRBJ2-3,TGTGCCAGCAGCTTAGTACCAGATACGCAGTATTTT,CASSLVPDTQYF
-,TRBV19,-,TRBJ1-2,TGTGCCAGTAAACTCACCGCAGGGGCCTATGGCTACACCTTC,CASKLTAGAYGYTF
TRBD2,TRBV5-1,medium-sized,TRBJ2-7,TGCGCCAGCAGCTTGGGGGCTAGCGGCGCCTACGAGCAGTACTTC,CASSLGASGAYEQYF
TRBD1,TRBV9,few,TRBJ2-7,TGTGCCAGCAGCGGAGGGGGACAGGGCTACGAGCAGTACTTC,CASSGGGQGYEQYF